Each of the 26 T cell receptor beta chains below was sequenced from the same sample in a study of blood T cell repertoires in COVID-19. Libraries were prepared by immunoSEQ multiplex PCR; TCRdb keeps only in-frame clonotypes and omits some of them. In the table there are 200,000 to 250,000 clones, roughly 80% of which are singletons. Specimen: peripheral blood. The receptors derive from a woman in her seventies with COVID-19, enrolled during active disease.

The rearrangement joins TRBV5-6 to TRBJ1-4, with 8 nucleotides matching TRBD1. V lost 5 bases to trimming and J lost 4 bases; unmatched junction nucleotides: 4. There are 14 residues in the CDR3. Germline V CDR1 and CDR2: SGHDT, YYEEEE. The chain's CDR3 is CASSQQGVNEKLFF. The CDR3 DNA is TGTGCCAGCAGTCAACAGGGGGTTAATGAAAAACTGTTTTTT.

This chain links TRBV10-3 with TRBJ1-2; the match to TRBD1 covers 7 bases. V trimming: 4 bases; J trimming: 6 bases; junction bases outside the gene matches: 5. The CDR3 spans 13 residues. CDR1 is ENHRY, CDR2 SYGVKD, per germline. The CDR3 reads CAISAGTANGYTF. The CDR3 DNA sequence: TGTGCCATCAGTGCTGGGACAGCGAATGGCTACACCTTC.

The gene calls are TRBV7-2 and TRBJ2-5, with TRBD2 identical over 7 bases. From germline, CDR1 is SGHTA and CDR2 FQGNSA. The V and J ends lost 1 base and 2 bases, in that order; junction bases with no gene match: 10. The CDR3 covers 17 residues. CDR3 sequence (DNA): TGTGCCAGCAGCTTAGTAGGAGCGGGAAGCGGGCAAGAGACCCAGTACTTC. As protein: CASSLVGAGSGQETQYF.

The V gene is TRBV7-3, the J gene TRBJ2-6; 7 bases are a match to TRBD1. Trimming removed 5 bases from V and 0 bases from J; junction bases left unmatched: 7. CDR3 size: 17 residues. Germline V gene lookup returns CDR1 SGHTA and CDR2 FQGTGA. The CDR3: CASSPPGQSSGANVLTF. DNA of the CDR3: TGTGCCAGCAGCCCCCCGGGACAGAGCTCTGGGGCCAACGTCCTGACTTTC. Drawing the rest from reference TRBV7-3 and TRBJ2-6, the complete variable domain is GAGVSQTPSNKVTEKGKYVELRCDPISGHTALYWYRQSLGQGPEFLIYFQGTGAADDSGLPNDRFFAVRPEGSVSTLKIQRTERGDSAVYLCASSPPGQSSGANVLTFGAGSRLTVL.

The chain recombines TRBV24-1 with TRBJ2-3; D not certain. CDR1 and CDR2 from the germline V gene are KGHDR and SFDVKD. The CDR3 runs 13 residues. The V and J ends lost 6 bases and 1 base respectively, with 7 bases between them. In nucleotides, the CDR3 is TGTGCCACCAGTCAAGCTGGCACAGATACGCAGTATTTT. Encoded protein: CATSQAGTDTQYF.

This chain uses TRBV10-3 with TRBJ1-2; 10 bases line up with TRBD1. CDR1 ENHRY and CDR2 SYGVKD come from the germline V gene. V dropped 4 bases and J dropped 4; count of bases not matched to a gene: 6. The CDR3 sequence is 15 residues long. The CDR3 coding sequence is TGTGCCATCAGTGGAGGACAGGGGGTATCCTATGGCTACACCTTC. Translation: CAISGGQGVSYGYTF.

The CDR3 DNA follows: TGTGCCAGCAGTTCCACGTGGCGGGAGAACCACGAGCAGTACTTC. This sequence encodes CASSSTWRENHEQYF. The chain couples TRBV28 to TRBJ2-7; 7 nucleotides match TRBD2. Germline trimming cut 4 bases from V and 5 bases from J; bases unmatched to any gene: 11. Per germline, CDR1 MDHEN and CDR2 SYDVKM. The CDR3 length is 15 residues.

The chain combines TRBV28 with TRBJ2-4, with TRBD2 as a possible D gene (7 bases). Germline lookup yields CDR1 MDHEN and CDR2 SYDVKM. Trimming stripped 6 bases from V and 0 bases from J, with 18 bases between. The CDR3 runs 17 residues. CDR3: CASRGGGPNLAKNIQYF. CDR3 DNA sequence: TGTGCCAGCAGGGGAGGGGGACCCAATCTAGCCAAAAACATTCAGTACTTC.

V and J are TRBV24-1 and TRBJ2-3, with D possibly TRBD2 on 7 matching bases. Germline CDR1 and CDR2: KGHDR and SFDVKD. The CDR3 consists of 24 residues. V was trimmed by 12 bases and J by 1 base, leaving 46 bases between them. The CDR3 sequence is CARPGWEGHRSKLAGLRGTDTQYF. In DNA form, the CDR3 reads TGTGCCCGGCCCGGTTGGGAGGGACACCGAAGCAAATTGGCCGGGCTTAGGGGCACAGATACGCAGTATTTT.

The J gene is TRBJ2-2, the V gene TRBV6-5, with 10 nucleotides matching TRBD1. Germline CDR1 and CDR2: MNHEY and SVGAGI. The CDR3 spans 15 residues. The trim removed 7 bases at V and 3 bases at J, leaving 5 bases unmatched. The CDR3 reads CASIRGTGDTGELFF. The CDR3 nucleotides are TGTGCCAGCATCCGGGGGACAGGGGACACCGGGGAGCTGTTTTTT.

The chain joins TRBV5-4 to TRBJ1-1; 9 nucleotides align to TRBD1. Trimming removed 5 bases from V and 4 bases from J; junction bases left unmatched: 12. The CDR3 has 16 amino acids. Per germline, CDR1 SGHNT and CDR2 YYREEE (reference sequence). DNA of the CDR3: TGTGCCAGCAGGCCCGGGACAGGGTCCTTTTCCACTGAAGCTTTCTTT. This sequence encodes CASRPGTGSFSTEAFF.

The chain uses TRBV15 and TRBJ1-4; D is unresolved. The CDR3 length is 14 residues. Trimming removed 0 bases from V and 5 bases from J, with 7 bases in between. In germline, CDR1 is LNHNV, CDR2 YYDKDF (reference sequence). This CDR3 is CATSRDARNEKLFF. For the CDR3, the DNA is TGTGCCACCAGCAGAGACGCGCGGAATGAAAAACTGTTTTTT.

CDR3 amino acids: CATRGQGGEQYF. In nucleotides, the CDR3 is TGTGCCACCAGGGGGCAGGGGGGCGAGCAGTACTTC. The chain combines TRBV24-1 with TRBJ2-7, with a possible D match to TRBD1 (7 bases). Trimming shortened V by 7 bases and J by 6 bases, and 12 bases separated the two germline ends. From germline, CDR1 is KGHDR and CDR2 SFDVKD. This CDR3 is 12 amino acids long.

This clone was recorded only once. The J gene is TRBJ2-2, the V gene TRBV2, with TRBD1 as a possible D gene (6 bases). CDR3 length: 14 amino acids. Germline assignment: CDR1 SNHLY and CDR2 FYNNEI. V gave up 6 bases and J gave up 7 bases, with 15 bases separating them. CDR3 in amino acids: CASRVRGLGGELFF. DNA of the CDR3: TGTGCCAGCAGGGTCAGGGGTTTAGGCGGGGAGCTGTTTTTT.

This clone appeared once. Other DNA variants within this sample encode the same CDR3. The chain is built from TRBV5-1 and TRBJ2-7; D remains unclear. Trimming pared 3 bases from V and 1 base from J, leaving 2 bases between. The CDR3 sequence is 11 residues long. Germline CDR1 SGHRS, CDR2 YFSETQ. The CDR3 sequence is CASSSSYEQYF. CDR3 DNA: TGCGCCAGCAGCTCTTCCTACGAGCAGTACTTC.

The rearrangement uses TRBV27 and TRBJ1-1; D call uncertain. Germline values: CDR1 MNHEY, CDR2 SMNVEV (reference sequence). The CDR3 extends over 15 amino acids. Trimming stripped 2 bases from V and 3 bases from J, with 13 bases between. The CDR3: CASSLLPPRDTEAFF. For the CDR3, the DNA is TGTGCCAGCAGTTTACTACCTCCACGGGACACTGAAGCTTTCTTT.

The V call is TRBV27, the J call TRBJ1-1, with 7 nucleotides matching TRBD1. This CDR3 contains 15 residues. Germline V lookup: CDR1 MNHEY, CDR2 SMNVEV (reference sequence). V shed 7 bases and J 1 base; nucleotides not matched to a gene: 9. The CDR3 DNA is TGTGCCAGCACCCTTCGGACAGGAGGGAACACTGAAGCTTTCTTT. Protein sequence: CASTLRTGGNTEAFF.

The chain uses TRBV2 and TRBJ2-3; the D gene is possibly TRBD2 (5 bases). In germline, CDR1 is SNHLY, CDR2 FYNNEI. CDR3 length: 12 residues. Trimming took off 8 bases at V and 4 bases at J, with 10 bases between the two ends. The CDR3 is CASSRSADTQYF. CDR3 coding DNA: TGTGCCAGCTCCCGTAGCGCAGATACGCAGTATTTT.

The chain links TRBV4-1 to TRBJ1-2; D ambiguous. V lost 1 base to trimming and J lost 4 bases, with 10 bases between them. Germline V gene data show CDR1 as MGHRA and CDR2 as YSYEKL. This CDR3 contains 14 residues. The CDR3 loop reads CASSQVPRSYGYTF. CDR3 in DNA: TGCGCCAGCAGCCAAGTGCCGAGAAGCTATGGCTACACCTTC.

V and J are TRBV19 and TRBJ2-1; 10 positions match TRBD2. The CDR3 totals 18 residues. With V trimmed by 4 bases and J by 3 bases, 12 bases remained unmatched. Germline CDR1 reads LNHDA; CDR2 reads SQIVND (reference sequence). The CDR3 DNA is TGTGCCAGTAGTACAACCCATTATAGCGGGAGGATCTACAATGAGCAGTTCTTC. Residues: CASSTTHYSGRIYNEQFF.

The rearrangement joins TRBV9 to TRBJ2-1; 8 bases fit TRBD1. Germline CDR1 SGDLS, CDR2 YYNGEE. J lost 7 bases, V lost 2 bases, and 2 bases had no gene match. The CDR3 runs to 13 residues. Here the CDR3 reads CASSVTGANEQFF. As DNA, the CDR3 is TGTGCCAGCAGCGTGACAGGGGCTAATGAGCAGTTCTTC.

This clone has at least ten counts. This chain joins TRBV7-9 and TRBJ2-5; TRBD1 agrees at 10 bases. CDR1 and CDR2 (germline): SEHNR, FQNEAQ (reference sequence). Trimming took 3 bases from V and 2 from J; bases not matched to a gene: 12. The CDR3 loop spans 18 amino acids. The CDR3 bases are TGTGCCAGCAGCTTGGGGACAGGGGACCCATTTCGACAAGAGACCCAGTACTTC. This gives the protein CASSLGTGDPFRQETQYF. Combining the CDR3 with reference TRBV7-9 and TRBJ2-5 gives the whole variable domain DTGVSQNPRHKITKRGQNVTFRCDPISEHNRLYWYRQTLGQGPEFLTYFQNEAQLEKSRLLSDRFSAERPKGSFSTLEIQRTEQGDSAMYLCASSLGTGDPFRQETQYFGPGTRLLVL.

The V gene is TRBV18, the J gene TRBJ2-3; possible D gene TRBD2, 7 bases. The CDR3 runs to 13 residues. CDR1 is KGHSH, CDR2 LQKENI, per germline. Deletions cut 9 bases from V and 4 bases from J, with 14 bases between. CDR3 region: CASYGGPSDTQYF. The CDR3 nucleotides are TGTGCCAGTTACGGGGGGCCCTCAGATACGCAGTATTTT.

V usage is TRBV5-1 and J usage is TRBJ2-3, with 10 bases that match TRBD2. Germline CDR1 SGHRS, CDR2 YFSETQ. The length of the CDR3 is 15 residues. Unmatched junction bases numbered 2, after V lost 4 bases and J lost 0 bases. The CDR3 DNA reads as TGCGCCAGCAGCACGACTAGCGGGAGCACAGATACGCAGTATTTT. It yields the protein CASSTTSGSTDTQYF.

J is TRBJ1-1 and V is TRBV2, with TRBD1 matching 7 bases. Germline CDR1 and CDR2: SNHLY and FYNNEI. J lost 10 bases, V lost 6 bases, and 8 bases had no gene match. The CDR3 has 12 amino acids. CDR3 bases: TGTGCCAGCAGGGAGGTAGGGGGCTTAGCTTTCTTT. Protein product: CASREVGGLAFF.

The gene calls are TRBV2 and TRBJ1-4, with a weak D call TRBD1 (5 bases). The CDR3 totals 13 residues. Trimming stripped 4 bases from V and 5 bases from J, with 8 bases between. CDR1 SNHLY and CDR2 FYNNEI come from the germline V gene. Here the CDR3 DNA reads TGTGCCAGCAGTGGTCGACAGAATGAAAAACTGTTTTTT. This gives the protein CASSGRQNEKLFF.